The 16 T cell receptor beta chains below were found in one sample sequenced in a study of siplizumab effects on memory and regulatory T cells. Assay: immunoSEQ multiplex PCR; the TCRdb copy retains only in-frame clones and omits some. This sample has about 50,000 clones, with roughly nine tenths found just once. The sample taken for sequencing was naive CD8+ T cells sorted from blood. The source of these receptors is a human donor in good health.

The chain carries TRBV2 and TRBJ1-2; D perhaps matches TRBD1 (5 bases). Trimming removed 6 bases from V and 1 base from J, with 15 bases in between. This CDR3 has 15 amino acids. The germline gives CDR1 SNHLY, CDR2 FYNNEI. DNA of the CDR3: TGTGCCAGCAGGGCAGGGTTTGCGGTTAACTATGGCTACACCTTC. Protein sequence: CASRAGFAVNYGYTF. Looking up the rest from reference TRBV2 and TRBJ1-2 gives the full variable domain: EPEVTQTPSHQVTQMGQEVILRCVPISNHLYFYWYRQILGQKVEFLVSFYNNEISEKSEIFDDQFSVERPDGSNFTLKIRSTKLEDSAMYFCASRAGFAVNYGYTFGSGTRLTVV.

The chain joins TRBV27 to TRBJ2-1; possibly TRBD1 for D (5 bases). Trimming removed 5 bases at V and 0 bases at J, with 8 bases between. The CDR3 is 14 amino acids. Germline V gene data show CDR1 as MNHEY and CDR2 as SMNVEV (reference sequence). As DNA, the CDR3 is TGTGCCAGCAGTATAGGGGACTCCTACAATGAGCAGTTCTTC. Amino acid sequence: CASSIGDSYNEQFF.

The chain combines TRBV7-9 with TRBJ2-1, with 8 bases matching TRBD2. Germline CDR1 reads SEHNR; CDR2 reads FQNEAQ (reference sequence). With 2 bases clipped from V and 7 bases from J, the junction kept 7 bases outside the gene matches. This CDR3 region has 15 residues. CDR3 residues: CASSLPGGPENEQFF. The CDR3, as DNA: TGTGCCAGCAGCTTACCGGGAGGGCCGGAGAATGAGCAGTTCTTC.

This clone showed up just once. The J gene is TRBJ2-3, the V gene TRBV19, with 8 positions matching TRBD2. This CDR3 comprises 13 residues. Germline CDR1 and CDR2: LNHDA and SQIVND (reference sequence). V lost 9 bases to trimming and J lost 4 bases; unmatched junction nucleotides: 6. CDR3 sequence: CASWAGGPDTQYF. The CDR3 coding sequence is TGTGCCAGCTGGGCGGGAGGCCCAGATACGCAGTATTTT.

The gene calls are TRBV7-9 and TRBJ2-1; D is uncertain. CDR1 and CDR2 (germline): SEHNR, FQNEAQ (reference sequence). This CDR3 region has 14 residues. The germline V and J ends were trimmed by 5 bases and 7 bases, with 15 bases remaining between them. The CDR3 is CASSPPLGVNEQFF. Here the CDR3 DNA reads TGTGCCAGCAGCCCCCCCTTGGGTGTAAATGAGCAGTTCTTC.

V is TRBV5-4 and J is TRBJ2-1, with D perhaps being TRBD1 or TRBD2 (6 bases each). The ends were cut back, 7 bases at V and 10 bases at J, with 21 bases in the middle. CDR1 SGHNT and CDR2 YYREEE come from the germline V gene (reference sequence). The CDR3 length is 14 residues. CDR3: CASPNPEGVGEQFF. The DNA of the CDR3 is TGTGCCAGCCCTAATCCGGAGGGGGTGGGGGAGCAGTTCTTC.

CDR3 protein: CASSISGQGGGELFF. CDR3 DNA sequence: TGTGCCAGTAGTATATCTGGACAGGGTGGCGGGGAGCTGTTTTTT. V and J are TRBV19 and TRBJ2-2, with 8 bases identical to TRBD1. V trimming: 2 bases; J trimming: 7 bases; junction bases outside the gene matches: 6. This CDR3 has 15 residues. CDR1 is LNHDA and CDR2 is SQIVND in the germline V gene (reference sequence).

The chain couples TRBV7-9 to TRBJ1-2, with 8 bases lining up with TRBD1. The CDR3 runs to 16 residues. V trimming: 2 bases; J trimming: 7 bases; junction bases outside the gene matches: 12. The germline gives CDR1 SEHNR, CDR2 FQNEAQ (reference sequence). CDR3 amino acids: CASSLSGTGPVLGYTF. The CDR3 DNA reads TGTGCCAGCAGCTTATCCGGGACAGGTCCCGTTCTTGGCTACACCTTC.

The chain recombines TRBV12-5 with TRBJ2-7; D call uncertain. V lost 0 bases and J 5 bases, leaving 14 bases between the germline ends. Germline CDR1 is LGHNT and CDR2 is FRNRAP. This CDR3 has 15 residues. CDR3 amino acids: CASGLVVRDLDEQYF. The CDR3 DNA sequence: TGTGCTAGTGGTTTGGTTGTTAGGGATCTTGACGAGCAGTACTTC. Full variable domain (remainder filled in from reference TRBV12-5 and TRBJ2-7): DARVTQTPRHKVTEMGQEVTMRCQPILGHNTVFWYRQTMMQGLELLAYFRNRAPLDDSGMPKDRFSAEMPDATLATLKIQPSEPRDSAVYFCASGLVVRDLDEQYFGPGTRLTVT.

The V and J genes are TRBV5-6 and TRBJ2-5; D call uncertain. There are 14 residues in the CDR3. Germline CDR1 and CDR2: SGHDT and YYEEEE. V shed 2 bases and J shed 0 bases, with 8 bases lying between them. This chain's CDR3 is CASSLGMYQETQYF. DNA for the CDR3: TGTGCCAGCAGCTTAGGGATGTACCAAGAGACCCAGTACTTC.

The chain uses TRBV27 and TRBJ2-1; D is possibly TRBD1 or TRBD2 (5 bases each). The ends were cut back, 2 bases at V and 4 bases at J, with 6 bases in the middle. Germline V gives CDR1 MNHEY, CDR2 SMNVEV (reference sequence). The length of the CDR3 is 13 residues. The CDR3: CASSLGGYNEQFF. The DNA for the CDR3 is TGTGCCAGCAGTTTAGGGGGTTACAATGAGCAGTTCTTC.

The rearrangement joins TRBV19 to TRBJ1-2; 7 positions agree with TRBD1. This CDR3 region has 15 residues. Germline-derived CDR1 and CDR2 are LNHDA and SQIVND (reference sequence). The trim removed 5 bases at V and 0 bases at J, leaving 6 bases unmatched. CDR3 DNA: TGTGCCAGTAGTTGGACAGGAGGATCTAACTATGGCTACACCTTC. It is translated as CASSWTGGSNYGYTF.

The chain recombines TRBV5-1 with TRBJ2-4, with D hard to call. Deletions cut 4 bases from V and 11 bases from J, with 13 bases between. In germline, CDR1 is SGHRS, CDR2 YFSETQ. The length of the CDR3 is 12 residues. Written as DNA, the CDR3 is TGCGCCAGCAGCGACGACGATTCGGTTCAGTACTTC. This translates into CASSDDDSVQYF.

This clone was picked up one time. The chain carries TRBV10-1 and TRBJ2-3, with TRBD2 matching over 11 bases. Germline V gene lookup returns CDR1 WNHNN and CDR2 SYGVQD (reference sequence). With 3 bases clipped from V and 2 bases from J, the junction kept 7 bases outside the gene matches. This CDR3 is built from 17 residues. CDR3 loop: CASSEGLAGGLTDTQYF. As DNA, the CDR3 is TGCGCCAGCAGTGAAGGTCTAGCGGGGGGACTCACAGATACGCAGTATTTT.

The genes are TRBV7-9 and TRBJ2-1; D is unresolved. This CDR3 has 12 amino acids. Germline lookup yields CDR1 SEHNR and CDR2 FQNEAQ (reference sequence). V gave up 5 bases and J gave up 5 bases, with 7 bases separating them. This CDR3 is CASSPRDNEQFF. CDR3 nucleotides: TGTGCCAGCAGCCCTCGGGACAATGAGCAGTTCTTC.

The chain is built from TRBV2 and TRBJ2-7; D unresolved. Germline assignment: CDR1 SNHLY and CDR2 FYNNEI. V gave up 3 bases and J gave up 4 bases, with 13 bases separating them. The CDR3 is 14 residues long. In DNA, the CDR3 is TGTGCCAGCAGTGATGAAAACAGACGATACGAGCAGTACTTC. The encoded protein is CASSDENRRYEQYF.